This T cell receptor beta chain appears in the sequencing data of a study of control samples from healthy donors and cancer patients. The V segment lost 2 bases and the J segment 6 bases; nucleotides outside the gene matches: 7. Germline V lookup: CDR1 MDHEN, CDR2 SYDVKM. The CDR3 extends over 15 amino acids. Assay: immunoSEQ multiplex PCR; the TCRdb copy retains only in-frame clones and omits some. The table shows approximately 45,000 clones, with around 93% occurring only once. The rearrangement links TRBV28 to TRBJ2-7, with 10 bases matching TRBD2. The clonotype originates from a woman aged 40 to 49 with head and neck cancer. Input material: PBMCs. The CDR3 sequence is CASSLAASGSSEQYF. The DNA of the CDR3 is TGTGCCAGCAGTTTAGCGGCTAGCGGGAGTTCCGAGCAGTACTTC. Full variable domain (remainder filled in from reference TRBV28 and TRBJ2-7): DVKVTQSSRYLVKRTGEKVFLECVQDMDHENMFWYRQDPGLGLRLIYFSYDVKMKEKGDIPEGYSVSREKKERFSLILESASTNQTSMYLCASSLAASGSSEQYFGPGTRLTVT.